These 27 T cell receptor beta chains were all obtained from the same sample, sequenced in a study of a mutant IDH1 vaccine in newly diagnosed glioma. Regarding time point: week 47, end of study. Vaccine doses each comprised 300 ug of mutant IDH1 20-mer peptide, with topical imiquimod. Sequencing used immunoSEQ multiplex PCR; TCRdb keeps in-frame clones, though not all of them. The table has tens of thousands of clones, 65% seen once. These receptors' antigens are unknown. Material: peripheral blood mononuclear cells (PBMCs), obtained from a glioma patient whose treatment included an IDH1 peptide vaccine. These receptors all stem from a man aged 40-49 years with glioma. Some clones in this sample may be carry-over from other donors' samples.

The chain is built from TRBV6-5 and TRBJ2-1; D uncertain. CDR1 is MNHEY and CDR2 is SVGAGI in the germline V gene. V lost 6 bases to trimming and J lost 8 bases, with 14 bases between them. The length of the CDR3 is 13 residues. CDR3 sequence reads: CASSRARWDEQFF. Here the CDR3 DNA reads TGTGCCAGCAGCCGGGCTCGTTGGGATGAGCAGTTCTTC.

The chain has TRBV2 and TRBJ1-5; D remains unclear. The germline V gene encodes CDR1 SNHLY and CDR2 FYNNEI. Trimming cost V 1 base and J 6 bases, with 25 bases left between them. The CDR3 has 19 residues. CDR3 DNA: TGTGCCAGCAGTGAAGAAGGGAAGACATTCTTAGGACTTGGTCAGCCCCAGCATTTT. Translated: CASSEEGKTFLGLGQPQHF.

The chain links TRBV7-2 to TRBJ2-7; 9 nucleotides align to TRBD2. Germline loops: CDR1 SGHTA, CDR2 FQGNSA. This CDR3 is 15 amino acids long. J lost 6 bases, V lost 3 bases, and 9 bases had no gene match. CDR3 residues: CASSFDPGLAGEQYF. The CDR3 DNA sequence: TGTGCCAGCAGCTTCGACCCGGGACTAGCTGGCGAGCAGTACTTC.

The chain combines TRBV7-9 with TRBJ2-1, with 11 nucleotides matching TRBD2. Germline trimming cut 5 bases from V and 0 bases from J; bases unmatched to any gene: 12. This CDR3 has 19 residues. Germline V gene data show CDR1 as SEHNR and CDR2 as FQNEAQ (reference sequence). The CDR3 nucleotides read TGTGCCAGCAGCCCCGGGCTAGCGGGGGGAATCCTCTCCTACAATGAGCAGTTCTTC. Translation: CASSPGLAGGILSYNEQFF.

This clone has just a few counts. V and J are TRBV2 and TRBJ2-7; TRBD2 agrees at 7 bases. Unmatched junction bases numbered 9, after V lost 6 bases and J lost 4 bases. The CDR3 length is 14 residues. Germline V gene sequence: CDR1 SNHLY, CDR2 FYNNEI. This CDR3 reads CASSPGGGGYEQYF. Here the CDR3 DNA reads TGTGCCAGCAGCCCTGGCGGGGGAGGGTACGAGCAGTACTTC.

This chain links TRBV5-4 with TRBJ1-2, with a weak D call TRBD1 (5 bases). Trimming left V 0 bases short and J 2 bases short, with 8 bases between. The CDR3 covers 14 residues. Germline assignment: CDR1 SGHNT and CDR2 YYREEE (reference sequence). The CDR3 sequence: CASSLDGTNYGYTF. Here the CDR3 DNA reads TGTGCCAGCAGCTTGGACGGGACCAACTATGGCTACACCTTC.

In nucleotides, the CDR3 is TGTGCCAGCAGGGACGTTGGGGGCGGGTCCTACAATGAGCAGTTCTTC. Translation: CASRDVGGGSYNEQFF. The chain uses TRBV2 and TRBJ2-1; possibly TRBD1 for D (6 bases). Trimming shortened V by 6 bases and J by 1 base, and 16 bases separated the two germline ends. The CDR3 is 16 amino acids. Germline V gene data show CDR1 as SNHLY and CDR2 as FYNNEI.

This clone has just a few counts. The V gene is TRBV2, the J gene TRBJ1-2; 8 nucleotides align to TRBD1. The V and J ends lost 7 bases and 7 bases, in that order; junction bases with no gene match: 8. Germline loops: CDR1 SNHLY, CDR2 FYNNEI. This CDR3 has 13 residues. The CDR3 is CASKTTGVGGYTF. CDR3 coding DNA: TGTGCCAGCAAAACGACAGGGGTTGGTGGCTACACCTTC.

This clone was counted a few times. The genes are TRBV2 and TRBJ1-5; 7 nucleotides line up with TRBD1. V lost 9 bases to trimming and J lost 4 bases; unmatched junction nucleotides: 12. Germline values: CDR1 SNHLY, CDR2 FYNNEI. This CDR3 has 15 amino acids. The CDR3 bases are TGTGCCAGTACCGGGACAGTCACCACGAATCAGCCCCAGCATTTT. This encodes CASTGTVTTNQPQHF.

This clone was recorded a few times. This chain joins TRBV5-1 and TRBJ1-1; no clear D gene. CDR3 size: 15 residues. Germline assignment: CDR1 SGHRS and CDR2 YFSETQ. Between the trimmed V and J ends, which lost 4 bases and 0 bases, there was a span of 13 bases. The CDR3 DNA reads as TGCGCCAGCAGCACGGACGGCAGCATGAACACTGAAGCTTTCTTT. Its translation is CASSTDGSMNTEAFF. The whole variable domain, filled in from reference TRBV5-1 and TRBJ1-1, reads KAGVTQTPRYLIKTRGQQVTLSCSPISGHRSVSWYQQTPGQGLQFLFEYFSETQRNKGNFPGRFSGRQFSNSRSEMNVSTLELGDSALYLCASSTDGSMNTEAFFGQGTRLTVV.

The J gene is TRBJ2-3, the V gene TRBV4-2; 7 nucleotides align to TRBD2. The V and J ends lost 1 base and 4 bases, in that order; junction bases with no gene match: 11. Germline V gene data show CDR1 as LGHNA and CDR2 as YNFKEQ. The CDR3 sequence is 17 residues long. The CDR3 protein is CASSQVGLGGGADTQYF. The CDR3 DNA sequence: TGTGCCAGCAGCCAAGTAGGCCTGGGCGGGGGAGCAGATACGCAGTATTTT.

The chain is built from TRBV2 and TRBJ2-5; 7 bases are a match to TRBD2. CDR1 is SNHLY and CDR2 is FYNNEI in the germline V gene. This CDR3 spans 15 amino acids. The trim removed 3 bases at V and 1 base at J, leaving 5 bases unmatched. The CDR3 sequence is CASSDRLAVQETQYF. In nucleotides, the CDR3 is TGTGCCAGCAGTGACCGGCTAGCGGTCCAAGAGACCCAGTACTTC.

V gene TRBV5-1 combines with J gene TRBJ1-2; maybe TRBD1 (6 bases). Per germline, CDR1 SGHRS and CDR2 YFSETQ. Trimming removed 4 bases at V and 2 bases at J, with 15 bases between. The CDR3 sequence is 15 residues long. The CDR3 is CASSQGPDSNYGYTF. As DNA, the CDR3 is TGCGCCAGCAGCCAAGGCCCGGACAGCAACTATGGCTACACCTTC.

The chain recombines TRBV11-2 with TRBJ2-3; D gene unclear. CDR1 and CDR2 (germline): SGHAT, FQNNGV. The CDR3 has 13 amino acids. V was shortened by 1 base and J by 4 bases, with 6 bases between the two germline ends. CDR3 sequence: CASSLGTADTQYF. The CDR3 bases are TGTGCCAGCAGCTTAGGAACCGCAGATACGCAGTATTTT.

The rearrangement joins TRBV7-9 to TRBJ2-4; D call uncertain. The CDR3 covers 17 residues. CDR1 and CDR2 from the germline V gene are SEHNR and FQNEAQ (reference sequence). Trimming stripped 2 bases from V and 0 bases from J, with 14 bases between. The CDR3 region is CASSLFDGPLAKNIQYF. The CDR3 bases are TGTGCCAGCAGCTTATTCGACGGACCCTTAGCCAAAAACATTCAGTACTTC. Based on the CDR3 plus reference TRBV7-9 and TRBJ2-4, the full variable domain is DTGVSQNPRHKITKRGQNVTFRCDPISEHNRLYWYRQTLGQGPEFLTYFQNEAQLEKSRLLSDRFSAERPKGSFSTLEIQRTEQGDSAMYLCASSLFDGPLAKNIQYFGAGTRLSVL.

The gene calls are TRBV7-2 and TRBJ2-3, with D maybe TRBD2 (5 bases). CDR1 and CDR2 (germline): SGHTA, FQGNSA. V shed 5 bases and J shed 6 bases, with 9 bases lying between them. The CDR3 length is 12 residues. The CDR3 nucleotides read TGTGCCAGCAGCACTAGGAGGGATACGCAGTATTTT. This translates into CASSTRRDTQYF.

The chain couples TRBV2 to TRBJ1-2; 8 positions agree with TRBD1. Trimming took 6 bases from V and 4 from J; bases not matched to a gene: 13. Germline V CDR1 and CDR2: SNHLY, FYNNEI. This CDR3 has 16 residues. Here the CDR3 reads CASSYKGQGGGYGYTF. The CDR3 DNA sequence: TGTGCCAGCAGCTATAAAGGACAGGGAGGCGGCTATGGCTACACCTTC.

The genes are TRBV30 and TRBJ2-5; 8 bases agree with TRBD2. The CDR3 has 13 residues. The V gene end was trimmed by 5 bases and the J gene end by 3 bases; junction bases not matched to a gene: 5. Germline lookup yields CDR1 GTSNPN and CDR2 SVGIG (reference sequence). CDR3 loop: CAWAGGREETQYF. In DNA form, the CDR3 reads TGTGCCTGGGCGGGGGGTCGAGAAGAGACCCAGTACTTC.

This clone was found a few times. This chain connects TRBV2 to TRBJ2-7; D gene unclear. Germline-derived CDR1 and CDR2 are SNHLY and FYNNEI. This CDR3 region has 13 residues. The V and J ends lost 11 bases and 7 bases respectively, with 21 bases between them. CDR3 bases: TGTGCCGGAATCCCCGACGGTCGCTTTGAGCAGTACTTC. Protein sequence: CAGIPDGRFEQYF.

The V call is TRBV5-1, the J call TRBJ2-4; D unclear. Germline values: CDR1 SGHRS, CDR2 YFSETQ. This CDR3 spans 14 amino acids. V was cut by 4 bases and J by 0 bases, with 8 bases left in between. CDR3 sequence (DNA): TGCGCCAGCAGCCCTTCCTCAGCCAAAAACATTCAGTACTTC. This translates into CASSPSSAKNIQYF.

This CDR3 reads CASKEDGGTGELFF. For the CDR3, the DNA is TGCGCCAGCAAGGAAGACGGGGGGACCGGGGAGCTGTTTTTT. The chain links TRBV5-1 to TRBJ2-2; 7 positions match TRBD2. The CDR3 covers 14 residues. With 6 bases clipped from V and 5 bases from J, the junction kept 7 bases outside the gene matches. Germline values: CDR1 SGHRS, CDR2 YFSETQ.

This chain links TRBV10-3 with TRBJ1-1; D uncertain. CDR1 ENHRY and CDR2 SYGVKD come from the germline V gene. This CDR3 is built from 14 residues. V lost 3 bases and J 1 base, leaving 9 bases between the germline ends. CDR3 coding DNA: TGTGCCATCAGTGATAGGACGGCGAACACTGAAGCTTTCTTT. It yields the protein CAISDRTANTEAFF.

V gene TRBV4-1 combines with J gene TRBJ2-2; D not resolved. CDR3 size: 15 residues. From germline, CDR1 is MGHRA and CDR2 YSYEKL. V lost 1 base and J 1 base, leaving 7 bases between the germline ends. The CDR3 nucleotides are TGCGCCAGCAGCCAAGTTTACTTGAACACCGGGGAGCTGTTTTTT. This translates into CASSQVYLNTGELFF.

This clone showed up just once. The chain joins TRBV6-5 to TRBJ2-5; D gene ambiguous. The CDR3 has 13 residues. Trimming took off 2 bases at V and 4 bases at J, with 8 bases between the two ends. Germline V gene data show CDR1 as MNHEY and CDR2 as SVGAGI. CDR3 bases: TGTGCCAGCAGTTACAACGGCAGAGAGACCCAGTACTTC. Its protein product is CASSYNGRETQYF.

This clone was counted a single time. The rearrangement joins TRBV2 to TRBJ1-2; D uncertain. With 7 bases removed from V and 2 bases from J, the gap between germline ends came to 8 bases. CDR1 and CDR2 (germline): SNHLY, FYNNEI. CDR3 size: 12 residues. CDR3 region: CASMAGNYGYTF. CDR3 DNA sequence: TGTGCCAGCATGGCGGGGAACTATGGCTACACCTTC. The full variable domain, with the rest looked up from reference TRBV2 and TRBJ1-2, is EPEVTQTPSHQVTQMGQEVILRCVPISNHLYFYWYRQILGQKVEFLVSFYNNEISEKSEIFDDQFSVERPDGSNFTLKIRSTKLEDSAMYFCASMAGNYGYTFGSGTRLTVV.

The chain employs TRBV14 and TRBJ2-7; D may be TRBD2 (6 bases). The V gene's germline CDR1 is SGHDN and CDR2 FVKESK. The V end was cut by 1 base, the J end by 3 bases, with 16 bases between. CDR3 length: 16 amino acids. CDR3 amino acids: CASSQVGAAGSYEQYF. The CDR3 DNA follows: TGTGCCAGCAGCCAAGTCGGGGCCGCCGGGAGCTACGAGCAGTACTTC.

This chain joins TRBV27 and TRBJ2-3; tentative D call: TRBD2 (6 bases). The V and J ends lost 6 bases and 1 base respectively, with 14 bases between them. The CDR3 sequence is 15 residues long. Germline loops: CDR1 MNHEY, CDR2 SMNVEV (reference sequence). CDR3 nucleotides: TGTGCCAGCAGCCCCGGGACTTTGGGCACAGATACGCAGTATTTT. Amino acids: CASSPGTLGTDTQYF.